This passage covers 7 T cell receptor beta chains from one sample sequenced in a study of cytomegalovirus exposure and HLA in healthy donors. Primers for the PCR totalled 60 Vbeta and 13 Jbeta. Sequenced by immunoSEQ multiplex PCR; TCRdb stores in-frame clones only, minus some. The sample has some 98,000 clones; roughly 76% are singletons. The material sequenced was PBMCs. The source is a man in his fifties in good health and CMV-seronegative.

The J gene is TRBJ1-1, the V gene TRBV11-2; D is undetermined. The CDR3 sequence is 13 residues long. Germline CDR1 and CDR2: SGHAT and FQNNGV. V was trimmed by 2 bases and J by 1 base, leaving 5 bases between them. CDR3 protein: CASSLQENTEAFF. The CDR3 nucleotides are TGTGCCAGCAGCTTACAGGAGAACACTGAAGCTTTCTTT.

The chain joins TRBV7-6 to TRBJ2-1, with TRBD2 identical over 10 bases. Trimming cost V 0 bases and J 4 bases; bases outside gene matches: 3. Germline V lookup: CDR1 SGHVS, CDR2 FNYEAQ. The CDR3 is 16 amino acids. The CDR3 DNA reads TGTGCCAGCAGCTTAGCCGAACTAGCGGGATACAATGAGCAGTTCTTC. Its translation: CASSLAELAGYNEQFF.

This clone was picked up a small number of times. The V gene is TRBV7-9, the J gene TRBJ2-2; the D gene is possibly TRBD1 (6 bases). This CDR3 region has 16 residues. V shed 5 bases and J shed 1 base, with 14 bases lying between them. The germline V gene has CDR1 SEHNR and CDR2 FQNEAQ (reference sequence). The CDR3: CASSGPGHKNTGELFF. In DNA, the CDR3 is TGTGCCAGCAGCGGACCGGGACATAAGAACACCGGGGAGCTGTTTTTT. Looking up the rest from reference TRBV7-9 and TRBJ2-2 gives the full variable domain: DTGVSQNPRHKITKRGQNVTFRCDPISEHNRLYWYRQTLGQGPEFLTYFQNEAQLEKSRLLSDRFSAERPKGSFSTLEIQRTEQGDSAMYLCASSGPGHKNTGELFFGEGSRLTVL.

With respect to this clone: The same CDR3 can be traced to other DNA sequences in this sample. The chain is built from TRBV29-1 and TRBJ2-7, with D uncertain. Germline loops: CDR1 SQVTM, CDR2 ANQGSEA. CDR3 length: 11 amino acids. The CDR3 loop reads CSVAEDYEQYF. The CDR3 DNA reads as TGCAGTGTGGCCGAAGACTACGAGCAGTACTTC.

In its sample, this clone was seen once. The V call is TRBV20-1, the J call TRBJ2-1; tentative D call: TRBD2 (5 bases). The CDR3 has 11 amino acids. CDR1 is DFQATT and CDR2 is SNEGSKA in the germline V gene (reference sequence). V was cut by 6 bases and J by 2 bases, with 5 bases left in between. CDR3 sequence (DNA): TGCAGTGCCGGGGCCTACAATGAGCAGTTCTTC. This codes for CSAGAYNEQFF.

This chain connects TRBV29-1 to TRBJ2-3, with a tentative D call TRBD2 (6 bases). Between the trimmed V and J ends, which lost 7 bases and 4 bases, there was a span of 12 bases. From germline, CDR1 is SQVTM and CDR2 ANQGSEA. The CDR3 is 12 amino acids. The CDR3 DNA sequence: TGCAGCGAGCTCCGGGGGTCAGATACGCAGTATTTT. Translated, it gives CSELRGSDTQYF.

The J gene is TRBJ2-2, the V gene TRBV4-1, with 9 bases aligning to TRBD1. The CDR3 spans 15 residues. Germline CDR1 reads MGHRA; CDR2 reads YSYEKL. J was trimmed by 5 bases and V by 2 bases; bases with no gene match: 3. For the CDR3, the DNA is TGCGCCAGCAGCCAAAGGGACAGGGAAACCGGGGAGCTGTTTTTT. Translating it yields CASSQRDRETGELFF.